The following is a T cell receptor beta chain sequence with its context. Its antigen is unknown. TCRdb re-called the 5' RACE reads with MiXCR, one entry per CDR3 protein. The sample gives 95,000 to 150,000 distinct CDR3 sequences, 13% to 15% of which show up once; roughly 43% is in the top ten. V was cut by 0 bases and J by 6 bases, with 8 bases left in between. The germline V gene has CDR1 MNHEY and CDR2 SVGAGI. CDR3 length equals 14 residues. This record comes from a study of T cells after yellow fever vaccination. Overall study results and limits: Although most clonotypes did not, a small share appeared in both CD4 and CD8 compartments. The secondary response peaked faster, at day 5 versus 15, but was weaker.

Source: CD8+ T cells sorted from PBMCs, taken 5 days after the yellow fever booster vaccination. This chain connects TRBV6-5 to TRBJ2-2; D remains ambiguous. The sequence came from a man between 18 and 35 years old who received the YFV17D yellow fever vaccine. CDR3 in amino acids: CASSYSSGSGELFF. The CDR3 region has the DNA TGTGCCAGCAGTTACTCGAGTGGTTCCGGGGAGCTGTTTTTT.